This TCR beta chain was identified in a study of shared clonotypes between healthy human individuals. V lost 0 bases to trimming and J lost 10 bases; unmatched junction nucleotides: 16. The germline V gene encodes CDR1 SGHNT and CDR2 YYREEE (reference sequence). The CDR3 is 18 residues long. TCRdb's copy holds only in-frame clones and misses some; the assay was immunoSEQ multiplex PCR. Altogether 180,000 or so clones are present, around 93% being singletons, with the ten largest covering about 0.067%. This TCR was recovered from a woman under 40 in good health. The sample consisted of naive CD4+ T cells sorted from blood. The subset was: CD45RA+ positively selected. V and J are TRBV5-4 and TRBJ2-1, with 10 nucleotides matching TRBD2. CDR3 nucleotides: TGTGCCAGCAGCTTGGATCCCTCTAGCGGGAGTTCCTTACGGGAGCAGTTCTTC. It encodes CASSLDPSSGSSLREQFF.